This passage covers 24 T cell receptor beta chains from one sample sequenced in a study of tumor-infiltrating lymphocytes in primary liver carcinoma. The input was 500 ng total RNA; TCR beta cDNA was made from it with a constant-region primer. Employing slightly modified ARM-PCR, three nested multiplex PCR rounds were run, and these gave rise to the TCR beta libraries. The opening two PCR rounds, around 11 cycles each, paired TRBV1-TRBV30 forward primers with a C-beta reverse primer. TCRdb redid the calling of the multiplex PCR reads with MiXCR, one entry per CDR3 protein. The sample consists of nearly 200,000 distinct CDR3 sequences, around 60% of them appearing once. Germline DNA was also extracted, while the blood RNA originated from unsorted whole blood. Input material: peripheral blood. These receptors all stem from a woman in her sixties with primary liver carcinoma and hepatitis B virus infection.

As to this clonotype: Compared with germline, one end of the junction differs, possibly owing to a read error. The chain carries TRBV11-2 and TRBJ1-5; 7 nucleotides line up with TRBD1. Germline V gives CDR1 SGHAT, CDR2 FQNNGV. This CDR3 comprises 14 residues. The CDR3 is CPSSSLQGNLPQHF. The CDR3, as DNA: TGTCCCAGCAGCTCCTTACAGGGGAATCTGCCCCAGCATTTT.

The table lists this clonotype with many counts. This chain links TRBV5-1 with TRBJ2-3; D not resolved. This CDR3 has 15 amino acids. The V end was cut by 0 bases, the J end by 0 bases, with 8 bases between. The germline CDR1 and CDR2 sequences are SGHRS and YFSETQ. DNA of the CDR3: TGCGCCAGCAGCTTGGCGGTATTAAGCACAGATACGCAGTATTTT. It yields the protein CASSLAVLSTDTQYF.

As regards this clonotype: Mismatch with germline at one junction end may stem from a read error. This chain joins TRBV29-1 and TRBJ1-4; D unclear. There are 11 residues in the CDR3. Germline V gene data show CDR1 as SQVTM and CDR2 as ANQGSEA. The DNA for the CDR3 is TGCAGCGGAGGACGAAATGAAAAACTGTTTTTC. As protein: CSGGRNEKLFF. Full variable domain (outside the CDR3, taken from reference TRBV29-1 and TRBJ1-4): SAVISQKPSRDICQRGTSLTIQCQVDSQVTMMFWYRQQPGQSLTLIATANQGSEATYESGFVIDKFPISRPNLTFSTLTVSNMSPEDSSIYLCSGGRNEKLFFGSGTQLSVL.

A note on this clonotype: An end of the junction differs from the germline gene, which may be a read error. V is TRBV5-4 and J is TRBJ2-1; TRBD2 matches 9 bases. Germline V gene lookup returns CDR1 SGHNT and CDR2 YYREEE (reference sequence). This CDR3 spans 15 amino acids. The CDR3 DNA reads TGTGCCAGCATCGCGACTAGCGGAGCCCACAATGAGCAGTTATTC. Its protein is CASIATSGAHNEQLF.

There are many counts of this clonotype. At one end, the junction sequence differs from germline, possibly due to a read error. The chain carries TRBV6-2 or TRBV6-3 and TRBJ2-3; a possible D gene is TRBD2 (6 bases). This CDR3 has 15 amino acids. CDR1 is MNHEY and CDR2 is SVGEGT in the germline V gene. DNA for the CDR3: TGTGCCAGCAGCTACTCACCATCTAGCGACCATACGCAGTATTTT. Its protein product is CASSYSPSSDHTQYF.

This rearrangement joins TRBV11-2 to TRBJ2-1; TRBD2 matches at 7 bases. The junction had 9 bases not matched to a gene; V was cut back by 5 bases and J by 5 bases. From germline, CDR1 is SGHAT and CDR2 FQNNGV. The CDR3 runs 15 residues. This CDR3 is CASSRQAGLNNEQFF. CDR3 DNA sequence: TGTGCCAGCAGCCGCCAAGCGGGGCTGAACAATGAGCAGTTCTTC.

This clonotype was seen only once. A much larger clone is a single base away; this may be a read error. The chain combines TRBV7-9 with TRBJ2-7; D gene ambiguous. Trimming shortened V by 1 base and J by 6 bases, and 13 bases separated the two germline ends. Germline CDR1 reads SEHNR; CDR2 reads FQNEAQ (reference sequence). This CDR3 comprises 14 residues. The CDR3, as DNA: TGTGCCAGCAGCTTAGGCTTCCTAGATGCCGAGCAGTACTTC. Translated: CASSLGFLDAEQYF.

This clonotype was seen just once. The junction departs from the called germline gene at one end, perhaps through a read error. The rearrangement uses TRBV29-1 and TRBJ2-3; possibly TRBD2 for D (5 bases). This CDR3 comprises 11 residues. Germline V gives CDR1 SQVTM, CDR2 ANQGSEA. CDR3 residues: CSVSLPDTQFF. CDR3 DNA: TGTAGCGTTTCCCTCCCGGATACGCAGTTTTTT.

On this clonotype: The junction does not match germline at one end; this may be a read error. CDR3 loop: CSVGKGGRHGYTF. The CDR3 region has the DNA TGTAGCGTCGGGAAAGGGGGCAGGCATGGCTACACCTTC. The V and J genes are TRBV29-1 and TRBJ1-2, with TRBD1 matching over 7 bases. Germline values: CDR1 SQVTM, CDR2 ANQGSEA. There are 13 residues in the CDR3.

With respect to this clonotype: A read error may explain this, as a much larger clone is one base away. CDR3 bases: TGCGCCAGCAGTCTAGACAGGGGCTACTACGAGCAGTACTTC. Translated, it gives CASSLDRGYYEQYF. The chain combines TRBV4-1 with TRBJ2-7; 8 bases map to TRBD1. The CDR3 extends over 14 amino acids. Germline lookup yields CDR1 MGHRA and CDR2 YSYEKL. With 6 bases clipped from V and 3 bases from J, the junction kept 7 bases outside the gene matches.

Turning to this clonotype: This may arise from a read error, as a much more abundant clone is one base away. The chain recombines TRBV7-9 with TRBJ2-7, with 7 bases identical to TRBD1. The CDR3 runs to 15 residues. V gave up 0 bases and J gave up 3 bases; unmatched junction bases: 5. The V gene's germline CDR1 is SEHNR and CDR2 FQNEAQ (reference sequence). The CDR3 sequence is CASSLAGGQYYEQYF. The CDR3 DNA reads as TGTGCCAGCAGCTTAGCAGGGGGACAGTACTACGAGCAGTACTTC.

This clonotype was detected many times. The chain joins TRBV6-1 to TRBJ2-3; 12 bases map to TRBD2. CDR1 MNHNS and CDR2 SASEGT come from the germline V gene. Unmatched junction bases numbered 7, after V lost 10 bases and J lost 5 bases. The CDR3 runs to 14 residues. The CDR3 DNA sequence: TGTGCCACCTCTAGCGGGAGGGTTGAAGATACGCAGTATTTT. Its translation is CATSSGRVEDTQYF.

Note on this clonotype: An end of the junction differs from the germline gene, which may be a read error. The chain couples TRBV29-1 to TRBJ1-5; D call uncertain. There are 15 residues in the CDR3. The germline V gene has CDR1 SQVTM and CDR2 ANQGSEA. CDR3 residues: CSVTVGGGGNQPRHF. The DNA for the CDR3 is TGCAGCGTTACGGTGGGAGGTGGCGGCAATCAGCCCCGGCATTTT. Filled out from reference TRBV29-1 and TRBJ1-5, the complete variable domain reads SAVISQKPSRDICQRGTSLTIQCQVDSQVTMMFWYRQQPGQSLTLIATANQGSEATYESGFVIDKFPISRPNLTFSTLTVSNMSPEDSSIYLCSVTVGGGGNQPRHFGDGTRLSIL.

Concerning this clonotype itself: A read error is possible here, since a much larger clone lies one base away. The CDR3 nucleotides read TGCGCCAGCAGTCCAAATGCCGGGTTGGACGATGAGCAGTTCTTC. Residues: CASSPNAGLDDEQFF. The chain has TRBV10-1 and TRBJ2-1; D unresolved. V was pared by 5 bases and J by 8 bases, with 19 bases between. Germline V gene data show CDR1 as WNHNN and CDR2 as SYGVQD (reference sequence). The CDR3 covers 15 residues.

A note on this clonotype: Relative to the germline gene, one junction end is altered; a read error may explain this. The chain recombines TRBV11-2 with TRBJ2-7, with TRBD1 as a possible D gene (5 bases). The germline V gene has CDR1 SGHAT and CDR2 FQNNGV. The CDR3 contains 14 residues. The chain's CDR3 is CANSPTRGSYEQYF. CDR3 nucleotides: TGTGCCAACAGCCCGACAAGGGGATCCTACGAGCAGTACTTC.

Comment on this clonotype: Possible read error: a much larger clone is one base away. The V gene is TRBV12-3 or TRBV12-4, the J gene TRBJ1-2; 10 bases fit TRBD1. The CDR3 is 14 amino acids. DNA of the CDR3: TGTGCCAGCAGGGGGACAGGGGCTAACTATGGCTGCACCTTC. Its translation: CASRGTGANYGCTF.

The table lists this clonotype with many counts. V usage is TRBV6-5 and J usage is TRBJ2-7, with D perhaps TRBD1 or TRBD2 (6 bases each). The CDR3 extends over 13 amino acids. Germline loops: CDR1 MNHEY, CDR2 SVGAGI. Trimming took off 7 bases at V and 5 bases at J, with 15 bases between the two ends. The DNA of the CDR3 is TGTGCCAGCACCCCAACGGGGGCCCACGAGCAGTACTTC. Translating gives CASTPTGAHEQYF.

This clonotype was observed at least ten times. This rearrangement joins TRBV11-3 to TRBJ2-3; D not resolved. Trimming took 3 bases from V and 5 from J, leaving 9 bases between them. The CDR3 spans 13 residues. Germline V gene lookup returns CDR1 SGHNT and CDR2 YENEEA. CDR3: CASSLAPEDTQYF. As DNA, the CDR3 is TGTGCCAGCAGCTTGGCCCCGGAAGATACGCAGTATTTT. The whole variable domain, filled in from reference TRBV11-3 and TRBJ2-3, reads EAGVVQSPRYKIIEKKQPVAFWCNPISGHNTLYWYLQNLGQGPELLIRYENEEAVDDSQLPKDRFSAERLKGVDSTLKIQPAELGDSAVYLCASSLAPEDTQYFGPGTRLTVL.

V gene TRBV29-1 combines with J gene TRBJ2-3; no firm D call. There are 13 residues in the CDR3. Germline loops: CDR1 SQVTM, CDR2 ANQGSEA. The CDR3 DNA reads as TGCTGCATTGACGGTGGAGGCACAGATACGCAGTATTTT. This codes for CCIDGGGTDTQYF.

V gene TRBV7-9 combines with J gene TRBJ2-3; 12 bases are shared with TRBD2. CDR1 and CDR2 (germline): SEHNR, FQNEAQ (reference sequence). This CDR3 contains 17 residues. Trimming removed 4 bases from V and 4 bases from J; junction bases left unmatched: 9. The CDR3 DNA reads TGTGCCAGCAGCTCGAGGACTAGCGGGATCAGGGCAGATACGCAGTATTTT. Encoded protein: CASSSRTSGIRADTQYF.

V usage is TRBV28 and J usage is TRBJ2-7; tentative D call: TRBD2 (5 bases). From germline, CDR1 is MDHEN and CDR2 SYDVKM. V shed 2 bases and J shed 5 bases, with 13 bases lying between them. The CDR3 has 14 amino acids. The CDR3 region has the DNA TGTGCCAGCAGTTTAAGAGGGAGAGACAACGAGCAGTACTTC. This translates into CASSLRGRDNEQYF.

This clonotype was detected many times. The V gene is TRBV11-2, the J gene TRBJ1-1; tentative D call: TRBD1 (6 bases). CDR3 length: 17 amino acids. CDR1 and CDR2 from the germline V gene are SGHAT and FQNNGV. V lost 2 bases and J lost 5, with 21 bases in between. The CDR3 sequence is CASSLSPRGKAGTEAFF. The CDR3 bases are TGTGCCAGCAGCTTAAGTCCCAGGGGTAAAGCGGGAACTGAAGCTTTCTTT.

Concerning this clonotype itself: A clone one base away is much larger, so this may be a read error. The chain joins TRBV12-3 or TRBV12-4 to TRBJ2-5; 15 bases agree with TRBD2. V gave up 5 bases and J gave up 5 bases; unmatched junction bases: 6. CDR3 length: 16 amino acids. The CDR3 sequence is CASSPGTSGRYETQYF. CDR3 in DNA: TGTGCCAGCAGTCCGGGGACTAGCGGGAGGTATGAGACCCAGTACTTC.

Of note for this clonotype: This may be a read error, as it is one base from a much larger clone. This rearrangement joins TRBV6-5 to TRBJ2-1; TRBD1 or TRBD2 may be the D gene (5 bases each). Per the germline V gene, CDR1 is MNHEY and CDR2 is SVGAGI. V lost 8 bases and J 2 bases, leaving 19 bases between the germline ends. The CDR3 covers 16 residues. DNA of the CDR3: TGTGCCAGCGACACCGGGACCGCCTGGACCTACAATGAGCAGTTCTTC. It specifies CASDTGTAWTYNEQFF.